The 10 T cell receptor beta chains reported below all come from one sample, sequenced in a study of cytomegalovirus exposure and HLA in healthy donors. PCR involved 60 Vbeta and 13 Jbeta primers. Sequencing was performed with immunoSEQ multiplex PCR; in TCRdb, only in-frame clones are kept and a portion is missing. The sample yields approximately 150,000 clones, more than 70% seen once. The sample consisted of PBMCs. The receptors were gathered from a male donor in good health and CMV-seronegative.

The rearrangement links TRBV4-2 to TRBJ1-1; no firm D call. The germline gives CDR1 LGHNA, CDR2 YNFKEQ. This CDR3 is built from 15 residues. V lost 0 bases and J 11 bases, leaving 19 bases between the germline ends. The CDR3 bases are TGTGCCAGCAGCCAAGAATTTTATGCAAACCGGCGGGCTTTCTTT. This gives the protein CASSQEFYANRRAFF.

This chain links TRBV6-5 with TRBJ1-2, with 8 nucleotides matching TRBD1. Germline assignment: CDR1 MNHEY and CDR2 SVGAGI. The CDR3 is 15 amino acids. V gave up 2 bases and J gave up 3 bases; unmatched junction bases: 5. CDR3 DNA sequence: TGTGCCAGCAGTTACACGGGACAGGCCCACTATGGCTACACCTTC. Amino acids: CASSYTGQAHYGYTF.

The rearrangement links TRBV19 to TRBJ2-1, with 10 bases fitting TRBD1. V shed 5 bases and J 2 bases; nucleotides not matched to a gene: 3. The CDR3 covers 15 residues. The V gene's germline CDR1 is LNHDA and CDR2 SQIVND (reference sequence). In DNA, the CDR3 is TGTGCCAGTAGTCGGGACAGGGGACCCTACAATGAGCAGTTCTTC. Translated, it gives CASSRDRGPYNEQFF.

This clone was detected a few times. The chain uses TRBV9 and TRBJ1-5; the D gene is possibly TRBD1 (6 bases). Trimming shortened V by 3 bases and J by 4 bases, and 11 bases separated the two germline ends. The V gene's germline CDR1 is SGDLS and CDR2 YYNGEE. This CDR3 has 14 amino acids. CDR3: CASSEGQLNQPQHF. The CDR3 bases are TGTGCCAGCAGCGAAGGACAGTTAAATCAGCCCCAGCATTTT.

This clone has just a few counts. The V gene is TRBV27, the J gene TRBJ2-1, with a tentative D call TRBD2 (6 bases). Germline assignment: CDR1 MNHEY and CDR2 SMNVEV (reference sequence). V was clipped by 4 bases and J by 0 bases, with 7 bases between them. There are 14 residues in the CDR3. The CDR3 nucleotides are TGTGCCAGCAGTTGGCGGGGCTCCTACAATGAGCAGTTCTTC. Protein sequence: CASSWRGSYNEQFF.

The chain recombines TRBV19 with TRBJ2-7; weak D call: TRBD2 (6 bases). CDR1 and CDR2 (germline): LNHDA, SQIVND (reference sequence). V was shortened by 3 bases and J by 4 bases, with 10 bases between the two germline ends. The CDR3 spans 13 residues. DNA for the CDR3: TGTGCCAGTAGTATTCGACTAGAGTACGAGCAGTACTTC. As protein: CASSIRLEYEQYF.

This chain links TRBV7-8 with TRBJ1-2; 11 bases line up with TRBD1. The CDR3 covers 15 residues. V lost 5 bases to trimming and J lost 2 bases; unmatched junction nucleotides: 4. Germline V gives CDR1 SGHVS, CDR2 FQNEAQ. CDR3 nucleotide sequence: TGTGCCAGCAGCATCCGGGACAGGGGGAACTATGGCTACACCTTC. Its translation: CASSIRDRGNYGYTF.

The rearrangement joins TRBV2 to TRBJ1-5, with D perhaps TRBD1 (6 bases). The CDR3 has 13 residues. Trimming left V 10 bases short and J 1 base short, with 11 bases between. CDR1 is SNHLY and CDR2 is FYNNEI in the germline V gene. In DNA, the CDR3 is TGTGCCACCAGGGGCAGCAGCAATCAGCCCCAGCATTTT. Its translation: CATRGSSNQPQHF.

The CDR3 spells CASSFTGGTQYF. In DNA form, the CDR3 reads TGTGCCAGCAGTTTCACCGGGGGGACCCAGTACTTC. This chain uses TRBV27 with TRBJ2-5, with a possible D match to TRBD2 (6 bases). Per the germline V gene, CDR1 is MNHEY and CDR2 is SMNVEV (reference sequence). This CDR3 region has 12 residues. Between the trimmed V and J ends, which lost 3 bases and 7 bases, there was a span of 9 bases.

V usage is TRBV5-4 and J usage is TRBJ1-6, with unresolved D. The CDR3 runs to 17 residues. Germline V gene lookup returns CDR1 SGHNT and CDR2 YYREEE (reference sequence). Trimming removed 5 bases at V and 1 base at J, with 16 bases between. The CDR3 here is CASRALEGGSYNSPLHF. The CDR3 DNA follows: TGTGCCAGCAGGGCCTTGGAGGGAGGTTCCTATAATTCACCCCTCCACTTT.